These 27 T cell receptor beta chains were sequenced from one sample in a study of blood T cell repertoires in COVID-19. Produced via immunoSEQ multiplex PCR; TCRdb's table is partial and in-frame only. The table lists around 260,000 clones, around 87% of them singletons. Input material: peripheral blood. These receptors were obtained from a woman aged 55-69 years with COVID-19, enrolled during active disease.

The rearrangement uses TRBV5-6 and TRBJ2-7, with 7 bases matching TRBD1. V was clipped by 3 bases and J by 6 bases; unmatched bases: 9. Germline V CDR1 and CDR2: SGHDT, YYEEEE. This CDR3 comprises 14 residues. This CDR3 is CASSYRTGPSEQYF. As DNA, the CDR3 is TGTGCCAGCAGCTATCGGACAGGCCCTTCCGAGCAGTACTTC.

This chain joins TRBV19 and TRBJ2-1, with D possibly TRBD2 on 6 matching bases. The V and J ends lost 5 bases and 3 bases respectively, with 14 bases between them. This CDR3 has 15 residues. The germline V gene has CDR1 LNHDA and CDR2 SQIVND (reference sequence). The CDR3 nucleotides are TGTGCCAGTAGTTCGCCCCTAGCGAACTACAATGAGCAGTTCTTC. Its protein is CASSSPLANYNEQFF.

This clone was detected a few times. In the same sample, other DNA sequences code for this CDR3. This CDR3 reads CASSLDRGYEQYF. CDR3 coding DNA: TGCGCCAGCAGCTTGGACAGGGGCTACGAGCAGTACTTC. V gene TRBV5-1 combines with J gene TRBJ2-7; 7 nucleotides match TRBD1. Germline V gene lookup returns CDR1 SGHRS and CDR2 YFSETQ. There are 13 residues in the CDR3. V lost 0 bases, J lost 3 bases, and 0 bases stayed unmatched.

The rearrangement uses TRBV7-2 and TRBJ1-2; TRBD1 matches 8 bases. The CDR3 consists of 13 residues. After removal of 5 bases from V and 3 bases from J, the junction contained 2 bases not matched to a gene. Germline lookup yields CDR1 SGHTA and CDR2 FQGNSA. The CDR3 DNA is TGTGCCAGCAGCGGGGGACAGGACTATGGCTACACCTTC. Translating it yields CASSGGQDYGYTF.

The rearrangement joins TRBV15 to TRBJ2-7; D gene uncertain. Germline loops: CDR1 LNHNV, CDR2 YYDKDF (reference sequence). V dropped 2 bases and J dropped 6 bases, with 11 bases sitting between them. The CDR3 is made up of 13 amino acids. In DNA, the CDR3 is TGTGCCACCAGCAGACAGGTGACGACCGAGCAGTACTTC. Encoded protein: CATSRQVTTEQYF.

The V and J genes are TRBV27 and TRBJ2-7; 7 positions match TRBD1. The CDR3 runs 15 residues. V lost 6 bases to trimming and J lost 2 bases; unmatched junction nucleotides: 10. From germline, CDR1 is MNHEY and CDR2 SMNVEV (reference sequence). The CDR3 is CASSPHRGSAYEQYF. In DNA, the CDR3 is TGTGCCAGCAGCCCACACAGGGGCTCGGCCTACGAGCAGTACTTC.

V gene TRBV9 combines with J gene TRBJ1-4; the D is unclear. Germline values: CDR1 SGDLS, CDR2 YYNGEE. CDR3 length: 13 residues. The V and J ends lost 0 bases and 13 bases respectively, with 13 bases between them. The CDR3 DNA is TGTGCCAGCAGCGTAGACTCAGGTTTCAGACTGTTTTTT. This translates into CASSVDSGFRLFF.

This clone has only one observation. The chain recombines TRBV19 with TRBJ2-1, with 15 positions matching TRBD2. From germline, CDR1 is LNHDA and CDR2 SQIVND (reference sequence). After removal of 9 bases from V and 2 bases from J, the junction contained 14 bases not matched to a gene. The length of the CDR3 is 19 residues. CDR3 in DNA: TGTGCCAGCGGGCCCTGGACTAGCGGGAGGGCCGGGGCCTACAATGAGCAGTTCTTC. Translating gives CASGPWTSGRAGAYNEQFF.

The chain employs TRBV7-2 and TRBJ1-6; a weak D match, TRBD1 (6 bases). There are 15 residues in the CDR3. V lost 5 bases, J lost 5 bases, and 13 bases lay in between. Germline V gene data show CDR1 as SGHTA and CDR2 as FQGNSA. CDR3 in DNA: TGTGCCAGCAGCCGTTCAGGGGCTCATAATTCACCCCTCCACTTT. This gives the protein CASSRSGAHNSPLHF.

The V call is TRBV4-3, the J call TRBJ1-1, with D perhaps TRBD1 (5 bases). The CDR3 has 15 amino acids. V lost 4 bases and J 5 bases, leaving 17 bases between the germline ends. Germline loops: CDR1 LGHNA, CDR2 YSLEER. For the CDR3, the DNA is TGCGCCAGCAGCCTAAGGGGTGGGGCTACTACTGAAGCTTTCTTT. Protein product: CASSLRGGATTEAFF.

V is TRBV6-6 and J is TRBJ2-1; 9 bases map to TRBD2. Trimming removed 0 bases from V and 8 bases from J; junction bases left unmatched: 5. CDR1 is MNHNY, CDR2 SVGAGI, per germline (reference sequence). The CDR3 is 15 residues long. The CDR3, as DNA: TGTGCCAGCAGTTACTCCGGGACTAGCCGGGATGAGCAGTTCTTC. It is translated as CASSYSGTSRDEQFF.

The chain links TRBV7-3 to TRBJ2-1; tentatively, D is TRBD1 (6 bases). This CDR3 is 16 amino acids long. Between the trimmed V and J ends, which lost 0 bases and 4 bases, there was a span of 13 bases. Germline CDR1 SGHTA, CDR2 FQGTGA. This CDR3 reads CASSLTRGSEYNEQFF. The CDR3 nucleotides read TGTGCCAGCAGCTTAACGAGGGGGAGCGAGTACAATGAGCAGTTCTTC.

The chain is built from TRBV21-1 and TRBJ2-4; the table calls TRBD1, which could not be checked here. TRBV21-1 is tagged as a pseudogene. CDR3 size: 14 residues. The CDR3 region has the DNA TGTGCCCCCCCGGACAGGGCGGCCAAAAACATTCAGTACTTC. Translated, it gives CAPPDRAAKNIQYF.

This clone was recorded once. The chain uses TRBV28 and TRBJ2-2, with D maybe TRBD2 (6 bases). V lost 6 bases to trimming and J lost 5 bases, with 16 bases between them. The CDR3 contains 15 residues. Per germline, CDR1 MDHEN and CDR2 SYDVKM. The CDR3 DNA sequence: TGTGCCAGCAGGGTTGGAGGGAGTCGGACCGGGGAGCTGTTTTTT. This codes for CASRVGGSRTGELFF.

The chain combines TRBV23-1 with TRBJ1-2; D gene uncertain. TRBV23-1 is identified as an open reading frame with a role that is uncertain. Trimming stripped 0 bases from V and 6 bases from J, with 17 bases between. There are 16 residues in the CDR3. CDR3 sequence (DNA): TGCGCCAGCAGTCAATCGGTGGGCATACCAGAGCATGGCTACACCTTC. Its protein product is CASSQSVGIPEHGYTF.

This sequence joins TRBV19 and TRBJ1-6; TRBD1 aligns across 8 bases. CDR1 and CDR2 from the germline V gene are LNHDA and SQIVND (reference sequence). The junction had 10 bases not matched to a gene; V was cut back by 5 bases and J by 7 bases. This CDR3 region has 16 residues. The CDR3 region is CASSPPGRQGNSPLHF. The CDR3 DNA reads TGTGCCAGTAGTCCCCCGGGCCGACAGGGGAATTCACCCCTCCACTTT.

This clone occurred once. The CDR3 sequence: CATSDREGQGETQYF. CDR3 sequence (DNA): TGTGCCACCAGTGATCGGGAGGGACAGGGAGAGACCCAGTACTTC. The chain couples TRBV24-1 to TRBJ2-5; perhaps TRBD1 as D (9 bases). The CDR3 totals 15 residues. V was shortened by 3 bases and J by 4 bases, with 14 bases between the two germline ends. Germline loops: CDR1 KGHDR, CDR2 SFDVKD.

This chain connects TRBV30 to TRBJ2-5; unclear D gene. Germline CDR1 GTSNPN, CDR2 SVGIG (reference sequence). The CDR3 is 15 amino acids. V was pared by 1 base and J by 5 bases, with 17 bases between. This CDR3 is CAWSDKAGFVETQYF. The CDR3 DNA follows: TGTGCCTGGAGTGATAAGGCAGGATTTGTGGAGACCCAGTACTTC.

As to this clone: Other DNA sequences in the same sample also yield this CDR3. The CDR3 is CASSLQSNTEAFF. The CDR3 DNA reads TGCGCCAGCAGCCTACAGAGCAACACTGAAGCTTTCTTT. The gene calls are TRBV5-1 and TRBJ1-1; D call uncertain. V lost 4 bases, J lost 2 bases, and 9 bases lay in between. This CDR3 is built from 13 residues. CDR1 is SGHRS and CDR2 is YFSETQ in the germline V gene. Looking up the rest from reference TRBV5-1 and TRBJ1-1 gives the full variable domain: KAGVTQTPRYLIKTRGQQVTLSCSPISGHRSVSWYQQTPGQGLQFLFEYFSETQRNKGNFPGRFSGRQFSNSRSEMNVSTLELGDSALYLCASSLQSNTEAFFGQGTRLTVV.

The J gene is TRBJ2-1, the V gene TRBV27, with TRBD1 identical over 7 bases. The length of the CDR3 is 16 residues. V shed 4 bases, J shed 6 bases, and the junction held 12 bases outside the gene matches. The V gene's germline CDR1 is MNHEY and CDR2 SMNVEV (reference sequence). CDR3 amino acids: CASSSLTGVSGNEQFF. Here the CDR3 DNA reads TGTGCCAGCAGTTCGTTAACAGGGGTGAGTGGCAATGAGCAGTTCTTC.

The V call is TRBV18, the J call TRBJ2-5; 10 bases fit TRBD1. Germline V CDR1 and CDR2: KGHSH, LQKENI. The CDR3 has 16 residues. With 4 bases clipped from V and 5 bases from J, the junction kept 10 bases outside the gene matches. CDR3 nucleotides: TGTGCCAGCTCACTCCGCCGGGACAGGGGAGGCGAGACCCAGTACTTC. It yields the protein CASSLRRDRGGETQYF.

Comment on this clone: One junction end disagrees with the germline gene, perhaps due to a read error. Other DNA sequences in this specimen translate into the identical CDR3. The genes are TRBV15 and TRBJ2-1; D uncertain. This CDR3 region has 15 residues. Germline CDR1 and CDR2: LNHNV and YYDKDF (reference sequence). CDR3 sequence: CATSRDRASVLEQFF. The DNA for the CDR3 is TGTGCCACTAGCAGAGATCGCGCAAGCGTCCTTGAGCAGTTCTTC.

V and J are TRBV6-2 or TRBV6-3 and TRBJ2-5; D might be TRBD2 (6 bases). Germline V CDR1 and CDR2: MNHEY, SVGEGT. The CDR3 covers 15 residues. Trimming shortened V by 4 bases and J by 7 bases, and 19 bases separated the two germline ends. CDR3 amino acids: CASSWGDRGPGTQYF. For the CDR3, the DNA is TGTGCCAGCAGTTGGGGGGACCGCGGCCCAGGGACCCAGTACTTC.

The V gene is TRBV28, the J gene TRBJ2-5, with 12 nucleotides matching TRBD2. This CDR3 has 16 amino acids. Germline V gene sequence: CDR1 MDHEN, CDR2 SYDVKM. After removal of 3 bases from V and 2 bases from J, the junction contained 4 bases not matched to a gene. The CDR3 coding sequence is TGTGCCAGCAGTTTCCCTAGCGGGAGGGCGCAAGAGACCCAGTACTTC. Translation: CASSFPSGRAQETQYF. The variable domain in full, with the rest retrieved from reference TRBV28 and TRBJ2-5, is DVKVTQSSRYLVKRTGEKVFLECVQDMDHENMFWYRQDPGLGLRLIYFSYDVKMKEKGDIPEGYSVSREKKERFSLILESASTNQTSMYLCASSFPSGRAQETQYFGPGTRLLVL.

The chain uses TRBV5-1 and TRBJ2-5; TRBD1 aligns across 7 bases. CDR1 and CDR2 from the germline V gene are SGHRS and YFSETQ. V gave up 0 bases and J gave up 3 bases; unmatched junction bases: 2. This CDR3 has 14 residues. In DNA, the CDR3 is TGCGCCAGCAGCTTGGTGACAGGGAAAGAGACCCAGTACTTC. Its translation: CASSLVTGKETQYF.

The chain has TRBV6-6 and TRBJ2-7, with 8 bases lining up with TRBD2. Germline V gives CDR1 MNHNY, CDR2 SVGAGI (reference sequence). The CDR3 is made up of 15 amino acids. V was pared by 6 bases and J by 3 bases, with 10 bases of the junction left unmatched. The CDR3: CASRASWTSLYEQYF. DNA for the CDR3: TGTGCCAGCAGGGCCTCGTGGACTAGCCTCTACGAGCAGTACTTC.

The gene calls are TRBV7-3 and TRBJ2-3; the D gene is possibly TRBD1 (6 bases). V was trimmed by 1 base and J by 6 bases, leaving 11 bases between them. The V gene's germline CDR1 is SGHTA and CDR2 FQGTGA. The CDR3 contains 14 residues. The CDR3: CASSLRDKRDTQYF. The CDR3 nucleotides read TGTGCCAGCAGCTTAAGGGACAAGCGGGATACGCAGTATTTT.